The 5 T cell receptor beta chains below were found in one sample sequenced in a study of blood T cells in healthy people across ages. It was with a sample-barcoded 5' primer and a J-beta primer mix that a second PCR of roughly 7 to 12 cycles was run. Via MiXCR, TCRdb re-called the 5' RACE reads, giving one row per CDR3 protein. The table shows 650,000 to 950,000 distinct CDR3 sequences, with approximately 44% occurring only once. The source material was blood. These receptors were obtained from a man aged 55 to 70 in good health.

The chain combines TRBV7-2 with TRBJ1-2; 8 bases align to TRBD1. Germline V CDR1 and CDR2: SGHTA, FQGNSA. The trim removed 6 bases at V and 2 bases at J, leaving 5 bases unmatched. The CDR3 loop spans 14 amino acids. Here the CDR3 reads CASRMTGANYGYTF. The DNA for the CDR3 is TGTGCCAGCAGGATGACAGGGGCCAACTATGGCTACACCTTC. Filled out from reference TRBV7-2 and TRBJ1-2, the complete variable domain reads GAGVSQSPSNKVTEKGKDVELRCDPISGHTALYWYRQSLGQGLEFLIYFQGNSAPDKSGLPSDRFSAERTGGSVSTLTIQRTQQEDSAVYLCASRMTGANYGYTFGSGTRLTVV.

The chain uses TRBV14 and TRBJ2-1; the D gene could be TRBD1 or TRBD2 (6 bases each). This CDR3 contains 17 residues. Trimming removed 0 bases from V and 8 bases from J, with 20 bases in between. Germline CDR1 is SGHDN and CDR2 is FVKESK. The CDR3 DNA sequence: TGTGCCAGCAGCCAAGACCGCGGGACAATCCATGCCGATGAGCAGTTCTTC. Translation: CASSQDRGTIHADEQFF.

CDR3 loop: CASSELSREKHTDTQYF. The CDR3 nucleotides are TGTGCCAGCAGTGAATTAAGTAGGGAGAAACACACAGATACGCAGTATTTT. This chain joins TRBV25-1 and TRBJ2-3, with D possibly being TRBD2 (5 bases). Looked up from germline, CDR1 is MGHDK and CDR2 is SYGVNS. The CDR3 consists of 17 residues. Trimming removed 1 base from V and 2 bases from J, with 16 bases in between.

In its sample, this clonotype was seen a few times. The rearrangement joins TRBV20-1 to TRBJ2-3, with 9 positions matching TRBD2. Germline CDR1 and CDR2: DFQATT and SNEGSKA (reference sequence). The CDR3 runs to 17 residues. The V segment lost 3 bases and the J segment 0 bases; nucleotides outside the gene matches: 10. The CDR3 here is CSARATSGTTSTDTQYF. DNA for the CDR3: TGCAGTGCTAGGGCGACTAGCGGAACGACTAGCACAGATACGCAGTATTTT.

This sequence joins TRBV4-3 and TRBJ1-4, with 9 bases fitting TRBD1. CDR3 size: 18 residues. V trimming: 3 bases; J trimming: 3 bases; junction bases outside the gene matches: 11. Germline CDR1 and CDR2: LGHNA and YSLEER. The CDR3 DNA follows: TGCGCCAGCAGCCAGGAATACAGGGGGCCGAGCGCTAATGAAAAACTGTTTTTT. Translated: CASSQEYRGPSANEKLFF.